Detailed here is one T cell receptor beta chain. Its antigen is undetermined. These data belong to a study of T-cell memory formation after mild COVID-19. CDR1 MDHEN and CDR2 SYDVKM come from the germline V gene. The CDR3 sequence is 14 residues long. V was cut by 3 bases and J by 8 bases, with 11 bases left in between. Points from the study as a whole: Clones that got smaller from day 15 to 85 had even CD4/CD8, while clones growing later tipped toward CD4+.

From the 5' RACE reads, TCRdb called clonotypes with MiXCR, one entry per CDR3 protein. The sample contains over 350,000 distinct CDR3 sequences, approximately 16% of which appear only once. The source material was PBMCs or a T cell subset sorted from them (not recorded which). This chain connects TRBV28 to TRBJ1-6, with a possible D match to TRBD1 (5 bases). The clonotype comes from a man between 18 and 35 years old who had mild COVID-19 (a few samples of this study predate the infection). Cell type and time point are not known. The CDR3 DNA reads TGTGCCAGCAGTTTCGGGGGGATGTATTCACCCCTCCACTTT. It yields the protein CASSFGGMYSPLHF.